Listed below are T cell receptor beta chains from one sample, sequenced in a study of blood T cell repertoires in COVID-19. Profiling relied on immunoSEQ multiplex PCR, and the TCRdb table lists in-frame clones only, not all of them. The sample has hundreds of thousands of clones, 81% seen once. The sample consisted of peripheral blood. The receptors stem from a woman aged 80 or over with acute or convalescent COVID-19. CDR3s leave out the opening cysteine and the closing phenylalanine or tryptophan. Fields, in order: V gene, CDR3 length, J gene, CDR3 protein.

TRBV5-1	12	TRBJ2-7	ASSLDTPSYEQY
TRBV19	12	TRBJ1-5	ASSTHRPNQPQH
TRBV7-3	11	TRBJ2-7	ASSLSVNHEQY
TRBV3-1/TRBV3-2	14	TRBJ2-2	ASSQPLRGAGGELF
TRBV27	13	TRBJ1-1	ASSVQTGANTEAF
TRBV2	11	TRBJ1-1	ASSIDRTAEAF
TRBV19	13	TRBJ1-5	ASSAIEKNNQPQH
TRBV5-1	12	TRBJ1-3	ASSSGNSGNTIY
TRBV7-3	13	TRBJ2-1	ASSSRQGAYNEQF
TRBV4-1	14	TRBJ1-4	ASRLTGGATNEKLF
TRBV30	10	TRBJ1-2	AWTETDYGYT
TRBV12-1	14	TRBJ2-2	ASSGPKRIPNGELF
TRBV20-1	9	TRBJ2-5	SAPGGETQY
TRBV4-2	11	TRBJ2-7	ASSQDAGVEQY
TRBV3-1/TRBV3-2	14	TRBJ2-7	ASSQAGQVSSYEQY
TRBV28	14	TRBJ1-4	ASRDAPGQHNEKLF
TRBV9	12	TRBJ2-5	ASSQTLYQETQY
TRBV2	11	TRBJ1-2	ASSDQGDYGYT
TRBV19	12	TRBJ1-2	ASSIPPEDYGYT
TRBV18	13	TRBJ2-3	ASSPTGFGTDTQY
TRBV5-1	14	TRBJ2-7	ASSYTSGTTSNEQY
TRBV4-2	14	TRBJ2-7	ASSHVIRRGRHEQY
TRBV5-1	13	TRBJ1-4	ASAGTGTANEKLF
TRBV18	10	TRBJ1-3	ASSDKGNTIY
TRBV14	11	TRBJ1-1	ASSRRQGDGAF
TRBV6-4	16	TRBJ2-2	ASSARIGSGVNTGELF
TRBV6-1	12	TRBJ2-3	ASSEVGRREGQY
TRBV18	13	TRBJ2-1	ASSPSGGGNNEQF
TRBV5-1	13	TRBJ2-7	ASSLGTLSSYEQY
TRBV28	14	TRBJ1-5	ASSLLRRYSNQPQH
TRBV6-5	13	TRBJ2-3	ASSPLAGVSRTQY
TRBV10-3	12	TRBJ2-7	ASVSGGLLYEQY
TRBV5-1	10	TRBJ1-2	ASSLGLYGYT
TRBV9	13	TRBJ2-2	ASSAGTGGTGELF
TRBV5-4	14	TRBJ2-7	ASSLEGGLALTGQY
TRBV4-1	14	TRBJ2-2	ASSQEQGAWTGELF
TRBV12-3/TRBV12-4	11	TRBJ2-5	ASVGGGQETQY
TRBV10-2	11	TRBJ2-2	ASRGTVTGELF
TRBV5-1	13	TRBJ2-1	ASGPRDRVHNEQF
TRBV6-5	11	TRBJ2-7	ASLRGRFDEQY
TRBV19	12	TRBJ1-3	ASQGQLPGNTIY
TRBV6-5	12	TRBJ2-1	ASRLAGGRGEQF
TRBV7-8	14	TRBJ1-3	ASSLGAGRTGNTIY